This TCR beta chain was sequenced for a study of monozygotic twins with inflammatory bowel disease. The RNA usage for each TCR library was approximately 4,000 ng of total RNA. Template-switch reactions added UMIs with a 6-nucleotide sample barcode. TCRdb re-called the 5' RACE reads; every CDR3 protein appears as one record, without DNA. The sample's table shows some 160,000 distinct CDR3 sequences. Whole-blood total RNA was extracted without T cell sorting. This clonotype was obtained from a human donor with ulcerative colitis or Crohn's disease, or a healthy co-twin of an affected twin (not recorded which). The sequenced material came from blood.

The CDR3: CASSLDGRSYEQYF. The gene calls are TRBV11-2 and TRBJ2-7. CDR1 is SGHAT, CDR2 FQNNGV, per germline. The CDR3 is made up of 14 amino acids.